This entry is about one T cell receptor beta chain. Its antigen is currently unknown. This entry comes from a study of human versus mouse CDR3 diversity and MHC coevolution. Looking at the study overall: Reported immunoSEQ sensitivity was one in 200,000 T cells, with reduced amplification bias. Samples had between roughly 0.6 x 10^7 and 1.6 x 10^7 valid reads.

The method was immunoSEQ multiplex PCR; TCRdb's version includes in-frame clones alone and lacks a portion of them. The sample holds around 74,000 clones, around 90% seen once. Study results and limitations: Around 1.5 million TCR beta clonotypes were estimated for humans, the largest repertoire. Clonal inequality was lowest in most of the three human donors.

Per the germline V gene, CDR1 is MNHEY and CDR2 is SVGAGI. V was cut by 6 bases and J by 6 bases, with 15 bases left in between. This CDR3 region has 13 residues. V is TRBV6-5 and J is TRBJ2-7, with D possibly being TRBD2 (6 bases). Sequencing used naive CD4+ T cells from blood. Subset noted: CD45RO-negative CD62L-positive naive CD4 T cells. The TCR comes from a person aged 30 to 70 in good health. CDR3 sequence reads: CASRRDFVSEQYF. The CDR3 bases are TGTGCCAGCAGGAGGGACTTCGTGAGCGAGCAGTACTTC.